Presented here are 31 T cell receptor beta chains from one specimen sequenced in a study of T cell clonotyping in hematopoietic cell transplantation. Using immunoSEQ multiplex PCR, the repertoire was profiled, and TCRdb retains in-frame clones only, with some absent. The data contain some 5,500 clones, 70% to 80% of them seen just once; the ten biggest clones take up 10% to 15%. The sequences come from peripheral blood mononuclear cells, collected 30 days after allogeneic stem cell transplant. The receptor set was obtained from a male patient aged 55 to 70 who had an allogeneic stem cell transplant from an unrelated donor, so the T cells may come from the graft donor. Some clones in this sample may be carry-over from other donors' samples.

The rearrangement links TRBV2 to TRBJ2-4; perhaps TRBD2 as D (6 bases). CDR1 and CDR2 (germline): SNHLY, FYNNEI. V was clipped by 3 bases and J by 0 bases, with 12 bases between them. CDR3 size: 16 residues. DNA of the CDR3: TGTGCCAGCAGTGAGTCTGGGGGACTAGCCAAAAACATTCAGTACTTC. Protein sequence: CASSESGGLAKNIQYF.

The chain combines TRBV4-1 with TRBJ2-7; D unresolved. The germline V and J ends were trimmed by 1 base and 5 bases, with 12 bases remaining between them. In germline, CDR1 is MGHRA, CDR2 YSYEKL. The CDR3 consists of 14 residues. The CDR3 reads CASSQVVIRDEQYF. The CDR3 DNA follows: TGCGCCAGCAGCCAAGTTGTAATAAGGGACGAGCAGTACTTC.

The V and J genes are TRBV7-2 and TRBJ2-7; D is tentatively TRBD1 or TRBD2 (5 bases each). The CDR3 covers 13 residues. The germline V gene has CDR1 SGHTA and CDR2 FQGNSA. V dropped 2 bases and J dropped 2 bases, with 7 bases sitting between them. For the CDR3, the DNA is TGTGCCAGCAGCTTATGGGGGACCTACGAGCAGTACTTC. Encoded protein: CASSLWGTYEQYF. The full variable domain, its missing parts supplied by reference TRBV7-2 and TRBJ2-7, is GAGVSQSPSNKVTEKGKDVELRCDPISGHTALYWYRQSLGQGLEFLIYFQGNSAPDKSGLPSDRFSAERTGGSVSTLTIQRTQQEDSAVYLCASSLWGTYEQYFGPGTRLTVT.

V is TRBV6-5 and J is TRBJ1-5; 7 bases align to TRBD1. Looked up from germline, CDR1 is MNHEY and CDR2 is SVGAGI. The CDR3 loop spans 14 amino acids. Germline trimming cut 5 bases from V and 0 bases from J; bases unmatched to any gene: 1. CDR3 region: CASSDRASNQPQHF. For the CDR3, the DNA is TGTGCCAGCAGTGACAGGGCTAGCAATCAGCCCCAGCATTTT.

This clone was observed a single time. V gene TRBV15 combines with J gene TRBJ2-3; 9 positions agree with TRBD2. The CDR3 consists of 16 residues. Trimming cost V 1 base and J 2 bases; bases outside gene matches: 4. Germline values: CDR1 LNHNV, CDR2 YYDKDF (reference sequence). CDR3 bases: TGTGCCACCAGCAGAGGGGCTAGCGGGATCACAGATACGCAGTATTTT. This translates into CATSRGASGITDTQYF.

The CDR3 region is CASSLDRPGGANVLTF. The CDR3, as DNA: TGCGCCAGCAGCTTGGACCGACCTGGAGGGGCCAACGTCCTGACTTTC. This chain joins TRBV5-1 and TRBJ2-6; no clear D. The CDR3 has 16 residues. Germline V gene data show CDR1 as SGHRS and CDR2 as YFSETQ. Trimming removed 0 bases from V and 4 bases from J, with 11 bases in between.

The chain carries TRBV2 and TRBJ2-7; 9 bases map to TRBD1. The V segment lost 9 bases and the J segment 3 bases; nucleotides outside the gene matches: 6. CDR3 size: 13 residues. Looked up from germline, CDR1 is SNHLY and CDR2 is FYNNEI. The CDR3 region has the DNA TGTGCCAGTACGTACAGGGGGCGCTACGAGCAGTACTTC. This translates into CASTYRGRYEQYF.

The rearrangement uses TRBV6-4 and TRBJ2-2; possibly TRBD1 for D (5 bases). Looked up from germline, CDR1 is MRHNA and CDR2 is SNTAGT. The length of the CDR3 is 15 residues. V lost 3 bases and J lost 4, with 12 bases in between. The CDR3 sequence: CASSETGQGTGELFF. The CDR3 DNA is TGTGCCAGCAGTGAAACAGGCCAGGGCACCGGGGAGCTGTTTTTT.

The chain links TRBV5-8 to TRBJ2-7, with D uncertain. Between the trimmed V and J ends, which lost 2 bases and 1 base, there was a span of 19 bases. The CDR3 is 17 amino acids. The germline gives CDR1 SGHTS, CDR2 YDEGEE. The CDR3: CASSFYKSTGRSYEQYF. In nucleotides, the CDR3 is TGTGCCAGCAGCTTTTATAAGTCTACCGGACGATCCTACGAGCAGTACTTC.

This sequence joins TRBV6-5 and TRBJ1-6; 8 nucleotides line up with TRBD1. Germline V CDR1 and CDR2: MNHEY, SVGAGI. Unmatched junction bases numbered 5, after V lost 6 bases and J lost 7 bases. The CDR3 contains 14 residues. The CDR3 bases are TGTGCCAGCAGCCCGCGGACAGGGAATTCACCCCTCCACTTT. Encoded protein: CASSPRTGNSPLHF.

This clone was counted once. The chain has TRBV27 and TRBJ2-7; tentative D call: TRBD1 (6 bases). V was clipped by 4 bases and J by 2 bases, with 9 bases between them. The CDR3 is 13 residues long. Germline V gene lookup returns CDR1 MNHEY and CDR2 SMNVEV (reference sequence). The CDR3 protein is CASSWTAPYEQYF. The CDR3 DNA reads TGTGCCAGCAGTTGGACAGCGCCCTACGAGCAGTACTTC.

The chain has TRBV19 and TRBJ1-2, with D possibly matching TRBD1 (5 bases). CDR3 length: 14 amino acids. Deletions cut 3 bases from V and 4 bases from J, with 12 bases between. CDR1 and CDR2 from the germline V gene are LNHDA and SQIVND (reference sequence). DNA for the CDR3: TGTGCCAGTAGTATGGAGGGGCGCGGCTATGGCTACACCTTC. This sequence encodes CASSMEGRGYGYTF.

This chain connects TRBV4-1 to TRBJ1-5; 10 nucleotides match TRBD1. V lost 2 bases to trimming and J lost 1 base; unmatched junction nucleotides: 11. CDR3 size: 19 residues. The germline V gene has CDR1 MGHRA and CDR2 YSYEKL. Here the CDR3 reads CASSQIPGQGPGSNQPQHF. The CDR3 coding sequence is TGCGCCAGCAGCCAAATACCGGGACAGGGGCCGGGGAGCAATCAGCCCCAGCATTTT.

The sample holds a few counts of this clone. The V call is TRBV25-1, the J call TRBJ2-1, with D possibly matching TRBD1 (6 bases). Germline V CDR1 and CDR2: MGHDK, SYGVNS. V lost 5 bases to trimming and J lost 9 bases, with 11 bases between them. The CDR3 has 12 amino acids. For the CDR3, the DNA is TGTGCCAGCAGTACCACAGGGCCTGAGCAGTTCTTC. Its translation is CASSTTGPEQFF.

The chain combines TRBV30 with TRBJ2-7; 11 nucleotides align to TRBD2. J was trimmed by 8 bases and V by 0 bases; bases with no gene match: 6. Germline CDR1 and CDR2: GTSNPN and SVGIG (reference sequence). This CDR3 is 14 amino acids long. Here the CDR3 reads CAWSVTSGRLKQYF. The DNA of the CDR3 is TGTGCCTGGAGTGTAACTAGCGGGAGATTGAAGCAGTACTTC.

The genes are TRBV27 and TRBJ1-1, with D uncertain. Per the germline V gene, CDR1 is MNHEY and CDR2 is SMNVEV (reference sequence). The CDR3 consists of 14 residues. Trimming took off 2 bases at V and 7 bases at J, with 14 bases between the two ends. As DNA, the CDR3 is TGTGCCAGCAGTTTACCAGGTTTGGGAAATGAAGCTTTCTTT. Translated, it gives CASSLPGLGNEAFF.

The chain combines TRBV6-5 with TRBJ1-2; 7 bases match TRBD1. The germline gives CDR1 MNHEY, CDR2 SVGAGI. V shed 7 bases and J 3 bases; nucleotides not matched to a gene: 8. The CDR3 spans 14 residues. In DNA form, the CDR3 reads TGTGCCAGCACCTCCGGCAGGGGGGACTATGGCTACACCTTC. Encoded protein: CASTSGRGDYGYTF.

This chain's CDR3 is CASIKNEEQYF. CDR3 in DNA: TGTGCCAGCATCAAAAACGAGGAGCAGTACTTC. The rearrangement links TRBV6-1 to TRBJ2-7; D uncertain. The CDR3 has 11 amino acids. Germline CDR1 is MNHNS and CDR2 is SASEGT. With 7 bases removed from V and 7 bases from J, the gap between germline ends came to 11 bases.

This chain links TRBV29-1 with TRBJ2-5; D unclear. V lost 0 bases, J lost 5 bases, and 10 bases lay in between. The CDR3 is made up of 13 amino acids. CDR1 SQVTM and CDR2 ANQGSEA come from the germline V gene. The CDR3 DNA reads TGCAGCGTTGAAGACCCCCTCGGTGAGACCCAGTACTTC. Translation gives CSVEDPLGETQYF.

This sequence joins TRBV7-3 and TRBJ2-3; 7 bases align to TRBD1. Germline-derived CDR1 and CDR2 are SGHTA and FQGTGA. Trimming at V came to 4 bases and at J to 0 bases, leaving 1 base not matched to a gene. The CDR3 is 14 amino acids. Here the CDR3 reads CASSWDSSTDTQYF. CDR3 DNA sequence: TGTGCCAGCAGCTGGGACAGTAGCACAGATACGCAGTATTTT.

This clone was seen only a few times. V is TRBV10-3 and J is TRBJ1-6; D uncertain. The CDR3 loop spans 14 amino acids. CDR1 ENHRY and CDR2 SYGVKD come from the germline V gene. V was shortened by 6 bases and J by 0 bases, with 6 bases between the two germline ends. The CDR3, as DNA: TGTGCCATCAGGCCCAACTCCTATAATTCACCCCTCCACTTT. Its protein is CAIRPNSYNSPLHF.

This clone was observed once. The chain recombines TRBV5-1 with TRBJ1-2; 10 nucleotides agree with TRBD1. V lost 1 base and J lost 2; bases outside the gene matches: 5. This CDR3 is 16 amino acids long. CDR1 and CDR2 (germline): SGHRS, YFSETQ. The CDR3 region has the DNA TGCGCCAGCAGCTTGAGAGGGACAGGGGTAAACTATGGCTACACCTTC. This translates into CASSLRGTGVNYGYTF.

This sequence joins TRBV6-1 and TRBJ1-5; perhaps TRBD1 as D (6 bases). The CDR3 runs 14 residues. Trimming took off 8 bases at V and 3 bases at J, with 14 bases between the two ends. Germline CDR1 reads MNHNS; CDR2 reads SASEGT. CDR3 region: CASAAGASNQPQHF. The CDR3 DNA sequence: TGTGCCAGCGCCGCAGGGGCCTCCAATCAGCCCCAGCATTTT.

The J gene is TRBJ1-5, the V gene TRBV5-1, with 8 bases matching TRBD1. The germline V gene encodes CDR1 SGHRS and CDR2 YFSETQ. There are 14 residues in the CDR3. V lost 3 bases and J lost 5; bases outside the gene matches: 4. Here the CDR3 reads CASSSGQGDQPQHF. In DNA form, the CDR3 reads TGCGCCAGCAGCTCCGGACAGGGCGATCAGCCCCAGCATTTT.

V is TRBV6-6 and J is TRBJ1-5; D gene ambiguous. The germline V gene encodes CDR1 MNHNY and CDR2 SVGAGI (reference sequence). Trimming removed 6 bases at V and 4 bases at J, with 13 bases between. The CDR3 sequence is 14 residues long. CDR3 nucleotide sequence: TGTGCCAGCAGCTACCAGGCGGGGAATCAGCCCCAGCATTTT. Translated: CASSYQAGNQPQHF.

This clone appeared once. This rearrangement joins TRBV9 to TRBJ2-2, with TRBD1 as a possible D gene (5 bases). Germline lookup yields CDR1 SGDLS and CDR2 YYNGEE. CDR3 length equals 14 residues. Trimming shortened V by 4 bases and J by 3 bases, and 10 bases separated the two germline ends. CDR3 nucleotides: TGTGCCAGCAGCCTTCGACAGTACACCGGGGAGCTGTTTTTT. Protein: CASSLRQYTGELFF.

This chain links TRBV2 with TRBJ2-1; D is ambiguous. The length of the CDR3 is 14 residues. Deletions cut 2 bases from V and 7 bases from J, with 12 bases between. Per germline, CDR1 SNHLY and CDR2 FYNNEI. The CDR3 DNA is TGTGCCAGCAGTGAACAGGTTCAATATAATGAGCAGTTCTTC. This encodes CASSEQVQYNEQFF.

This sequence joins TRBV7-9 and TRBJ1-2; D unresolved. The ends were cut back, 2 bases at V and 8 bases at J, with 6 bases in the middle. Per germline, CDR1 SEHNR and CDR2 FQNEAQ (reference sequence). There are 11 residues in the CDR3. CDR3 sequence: CASSLSSGYTF. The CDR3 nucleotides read TGTGCCAGCAGCTTATCTTCGGGCTACACCTTC.

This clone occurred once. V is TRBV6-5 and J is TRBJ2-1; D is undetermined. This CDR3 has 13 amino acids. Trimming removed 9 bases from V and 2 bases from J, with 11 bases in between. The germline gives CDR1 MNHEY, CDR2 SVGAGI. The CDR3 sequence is CASSLTPYNEQFF. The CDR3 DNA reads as TGTGCCAGTTCCCTGACCCCCTACAATGAGCAGTTCTTC.

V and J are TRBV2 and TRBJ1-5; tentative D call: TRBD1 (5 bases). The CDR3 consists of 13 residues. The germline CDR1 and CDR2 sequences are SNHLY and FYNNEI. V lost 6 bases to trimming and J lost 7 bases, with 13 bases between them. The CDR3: CASSVGRGQPQHF. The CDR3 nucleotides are TGTGCCAGCAGCGTGGGGAGGGGACAGCCCCAGCATTTT.

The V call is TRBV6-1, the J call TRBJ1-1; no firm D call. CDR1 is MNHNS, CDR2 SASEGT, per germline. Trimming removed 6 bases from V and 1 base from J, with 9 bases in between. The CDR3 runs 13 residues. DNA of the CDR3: TGTGCCAGCAGCCCCTCTGGGAACACTGAAGCTTTCTTT. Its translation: CASSPSGNTEAFF.